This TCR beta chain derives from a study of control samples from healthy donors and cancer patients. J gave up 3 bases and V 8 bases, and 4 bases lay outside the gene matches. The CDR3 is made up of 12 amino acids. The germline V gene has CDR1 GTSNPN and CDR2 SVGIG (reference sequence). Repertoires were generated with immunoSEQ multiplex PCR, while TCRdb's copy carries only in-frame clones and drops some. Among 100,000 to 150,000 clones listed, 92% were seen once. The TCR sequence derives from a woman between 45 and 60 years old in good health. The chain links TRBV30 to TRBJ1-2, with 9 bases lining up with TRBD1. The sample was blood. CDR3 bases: TGTGCCACTACAGGGGGCGACTATGGCTACACCTTC. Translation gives CATTGGDYGYTF.